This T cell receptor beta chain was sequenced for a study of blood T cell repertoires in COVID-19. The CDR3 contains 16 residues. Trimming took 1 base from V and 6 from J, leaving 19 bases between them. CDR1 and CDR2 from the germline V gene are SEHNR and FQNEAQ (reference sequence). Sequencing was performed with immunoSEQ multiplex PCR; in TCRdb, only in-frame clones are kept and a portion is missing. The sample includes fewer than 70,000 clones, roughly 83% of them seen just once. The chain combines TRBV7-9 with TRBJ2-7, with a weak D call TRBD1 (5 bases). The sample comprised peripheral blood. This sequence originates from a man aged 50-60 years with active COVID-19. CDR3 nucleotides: TGTGCCAGCAGCTTAGTAGGTGGGGCGAGGAGCCCCGAGCAGTACTTC. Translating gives CASSLVGGARSPEQYF.